One and the same sample provided the 14 T cell receptor beta chains below, sequenced in a study of OX40 agonist ivuxolimab in advanced cancers. TCRdb's copy holds only in-frame clones and misses some; the assay was immunoSEQ multiplex PCR. This table has fewer than 100,000 clones, around 85% appearing once. The input for sequencing was CD4+ or CD8+ T cells sorted from blood, taken in a trial of the OX40 agonist ivuxolimab. The receptors come from an adult with an advanced solid tumor such as melanoma, head and neck, liver or kidney cancer.

This clone occurred a few times. The chain uses TRBV5-4 and TRBJ1-6; the D gene is possibly TRBD1 (5 bases). V lost 1 base and J lost 9, with 8 bases in between. CDR3 length: 13 amino acids. From germline, CDR1 is SGHNT and CDR2 YYREEE (reference sequence). CDR3 in amino acids: CASSLKGSSPLHF. CDR3 in DNA: TGTGCCAGCAGCTTGAAGGGGAGTTCACCCCTCCACTTT.

This clone has only one observation. The rearrangement joins TRBV9 to TRBJ1-3; 7 bases are a match to TRBD1. V lost 0 bases to trimming and J lost 3 bases; unmatched junction nucleotides: 6. This CDR3 region has 16 residues. Germline V gives CDR1 SGDLS, CDR2 YYNGEE. The CDR3 here is CASSVGEGAGGNTIYF. The CDR3, as DNA: TGTGCCAGCAGCGTAGGAGAGGGGGCGGGTGGAAACACCATATATTTT.

This chain joins TRBV2 and TRBJ1-4; the D is unclear. The CDR3 consists of 13 residues. Trimming pared 11 bases from V and 5 bases from J, leaving 15 bases between. In germline, CDR1 is SNHLY, CDR2 FYNNEI. CDR3 sequence: CAGERDRNEKLFF. In nucleotides, the CDR3 is TGTGCCGGAGAGAGGGATCGAAATGAAAAACTGTTTTTT.

The chain is built from TRBV6-1 and TRBJ2-7; D remains ambiguous. Trimming shortened V by 3 bases and J by 4 bases, and 13 bases separated the two germline ends. The germline gives CDR1 MNHNS, CDR2 SASEGT. The CDR3 spans 14 residues. The DNA of the CDR3 is TGTGCCAGCAGTGATGCACGCATGGTTTACGAGCAGTACTTC. This codes for CASSDARMVYEQYF.

This clone was recorded only once. V is TRBV7-2 and J is TRBJ1-5; tentatively, D is TRBD1 (6 bases). CDR1 and CDR2 (germline): SGHTA, FQGNSA. Deletions cut 2 bases from V and 7 bases from J, with 15 bases between. The CDR3 covers 15 residues. The DNA for the CDR3 is TGTGCCAGCAGCTTATGGGGACAACGTTCCCAGCCCCAGCATTTT. Its protein is CASSLWGQRSQPQHF.

The CDR3 is CASRADYGYTF. CDR3 sequence (DNA): TGTGCCAGCAGGGCTGACTATGGCTACACCTTC. The chain is built from TRBV6-1 and TRBJ1-2; no clear D. Germline V lookup: CDR1 MNHNS, CDR2 SASEGT. Trimming stripped 6 bases from V and 3 bases from J, with 5 bases between. CDR3 length equals 11 residues.

This clone occurred a few times. The rearrangement links TRBV6-1 to TRBJ1-2, with D unclear. The CDR3 loop spans 13 amino acids. Germline V gene lookup returns CDR1 MNHNS and CDR2 SASEGT. The ends were cut back, 6 bases at V and 6 bases at J, with 14 bases in the middle. CDR3 residues: CASRTGMLDGYTF. The CDR3 DNA is TGTGCCAGCAGGACCGGGATGCTCGATGGCTACACCTTC.

The V and J genes are TRBV5-4 and TRBJ1-3, with TRBD1 matching over 9 bases. The CDR3 runs 20 residues. The V gene end was trimmed by 0 bases and the J gene end by 1 base; junction bases not matched to a gene: 14. CDR1 is SGHNT, CDR2 YYREEE, per germline (reference sequence). The CDR3 nucleotides read TGTGCCAGCAGCTTGGGTGATGGGACAGGGAGTTCTCTTTCTGGAAACACCATATATTTT. Amino acid sequence: CASSLGDGTGSSLSGNTIYF.

J is TRBJ2-1 and V is TRBV11-2, with TRBD2 matching over 7 bases. With V trimmed by 2 bases and J by 3 bases, 7 bases remained unmatched. The CDR3 consists of 16 residues. Germline CDR1 and CDR2: SGHAT and FQNNGV. CDR3 loop: CASSLRKTGGYNEQFF. For the CDR3, the DNA is TGTGCCAGCAGCTTAAGGAAAACGGGGGGCTACAATGAGCAGTTCTTC.

The chain is built from TRBV29-1 and TRBJ2-1; D tentatively reads TRBD1 or TRBD2 (5 bases each). This CDR3 has 14 amino acids. Germline CDR1 and CDR2: SQVTM and ANQGSEA. Trimming shortened V by 6 bases and J by 3 bases, and 15 bases separated the two germline ends. The CDR3 sequence is CSVETGPHYNEQFF. The DNA for the CDR3 is TGCAGCGTCGAGACGGGACCGCACTACAATGAGCAGTTCTTC.

The rearrangement uses TRBV5-1 and TRBJ1-4, with TRBD1 identical over 7 bases. Unmatched junction bases numbered 5, after V lost 4 bases and J lost 2 bases. CDR1 and CDR2 (germline): SGHRS, YFSETQ. The CDR3 extends over 15 amino acids. As DNA, the CDR3 is TGCGCCAGCAGCGATATACAGGGGACTAATGAAAAACTGTTTTTT. Its protein product is CASSDIQGTNEKLFF. Full variable domain (missing parts from reference TRBV5-1 and TRBJ1-4): KAGVTQTPRYLIKTRGQQVTLSCSPISGHRSVSWYQQTPGQGLQFLFEYFSETQRNKGNFPGRFSGRQFSNSRSEMNVSTLELGDSALYLCASSDIQGTNEKLFFGSGTQLSVL.

The rearrangement uses TRBV7-2 and TRBJ2-3, with D possibly being TRBD2 (5 bases). The CDR3 spans 12 residues. V dropped 6 bases and J dropped 3 bases, with 7 bases sitting between them. Looked up from germline, CDR1 is SGHTA and CDR2 is FQGNSA. CDR3 in amino acids: CASRRRTDTQYF. CDR3 sequence (DNA): TGTGCCAGCAGACGGAGGACAGATACGCAGTATTTT.

The J gene is TRBJ2-2, the V gene TRBV6-6; TRBD2 is a possible D gene (7 bases). V lost 2 bases and J 7 bases, leaving 17 bases between the germline ends. The CDR3 contains 16 residues. CDR1 and CDR2 from the germline V gene are MNHNY and SVGAGI (reference sequence). In DNA, the CDR3 is TGTGCCAGCAGTTACAGGGGAGGGGGAAACGGCGGGGAGCTGTTTTTT. This sequence encodes CASSYRGGGNGGELFF.

V is TRBV4-2 and J is TRBJ1-2; a possible D gene is TRBD1 (6 bases). This CDR3 is 15 amino acids long. The germline V gene encodes CDR1 LGHNA and CDR2 YNFKEQ. Between the trimmed V and J ends, which lost 1 base and 5 bases, there was a span of 14 bases. The CDR3 nucleotides are TGTGCCAGCAGCCAAGGACAGGAGAAACTTTATGGCTACACCTTC. The encoded protein is CASSQGQEKLYGYTF.